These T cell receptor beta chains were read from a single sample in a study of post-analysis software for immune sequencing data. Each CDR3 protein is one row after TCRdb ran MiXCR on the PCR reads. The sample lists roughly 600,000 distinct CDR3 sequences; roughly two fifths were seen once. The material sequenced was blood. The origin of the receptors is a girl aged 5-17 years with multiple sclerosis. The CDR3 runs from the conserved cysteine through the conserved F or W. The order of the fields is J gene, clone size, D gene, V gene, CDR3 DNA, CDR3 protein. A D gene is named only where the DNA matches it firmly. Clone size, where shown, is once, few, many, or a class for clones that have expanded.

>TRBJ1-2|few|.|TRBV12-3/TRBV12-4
TGTGCCAGCAGTTTAGCGGGAATTCTAGGCTATGGCTACACCTTC
CASSLAGILGYGYTF
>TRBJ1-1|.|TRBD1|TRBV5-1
TGCGCCAGCAGCGACGGGACAGCGAACACTGAAGCTTTCTTT
CASSDGTANTEAFF
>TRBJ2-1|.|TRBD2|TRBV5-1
TGCGCCAGCAGCGTCCGCCCGGCGGGAGGGAACAATGGGCAGTTCTTC
CASSVRPAGGNNGQFF
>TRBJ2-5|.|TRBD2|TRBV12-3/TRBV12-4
TGTGCCAGCAGTTTAGCTAGCGGGGCTGAGACCCAGTACTTC
CASSLASGAETQYF
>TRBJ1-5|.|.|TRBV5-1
TGCGCCAGCAGCCGTGACGGCTATAGCAATCAGCCCCAGCATTTT
CASSRDGYSNQPQHF
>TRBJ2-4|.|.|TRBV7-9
TGTGCCAGCAGCGCTACAGAAGCCAAAAACATTCAGTACTTC
CASSATEAKNIQYF
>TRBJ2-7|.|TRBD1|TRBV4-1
TGCGCCAGCAGCCAAGAGTCGGACAGGAGCTCCTACGAGCAGTACTTC
CASSQESDRSSYEQYF
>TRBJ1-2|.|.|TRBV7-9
TGTGCCAGCAGCTTGTTGGATTTTGCTAACTATGGCTACACCTTC
CASSLLDFANYGYTF
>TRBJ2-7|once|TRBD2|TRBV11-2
TGTGCCAGCAGCCCCTGGACTAGCGGGACCTCCGAGCTGTACTTC
CASSPWTSGTSELYF
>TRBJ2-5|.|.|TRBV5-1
TGCGCCAGCAGCTTCGGCGGTTCGGCTAGGGAGACCCAGTACTTC
CASSFGGSARETQYF
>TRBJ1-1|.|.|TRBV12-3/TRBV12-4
TGTGCCAGCAGTGGGGGGGGCATCTTGAACACTGAAGCTTTCTTT
CASSGGGILNTEAFF
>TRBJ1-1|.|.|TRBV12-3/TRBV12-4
TGTGCCAGAGAAATCGCGGGGAGGGCTTTCTTT
CAREIAGRAFF
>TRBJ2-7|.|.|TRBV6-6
TGTGCCAGCAGTTACATCGACAGCAGCTCTTCCGAGCAGTACTTC
CASSYIDSSSSEQYF
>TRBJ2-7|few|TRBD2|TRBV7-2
TGTGCCAGCAGCTTTAGCGGGGGGGCCAAGTGGTACGAGCAGTACTTC
CASSFSGGAKWYEQYF
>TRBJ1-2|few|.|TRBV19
TGTGCCAGTTCAAAAGGTTGGACAGTAGGAGGCTACACCTTC
CASSKGWTVGGYTF
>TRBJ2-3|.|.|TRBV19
TGTGCCAGTAGTATCTTTGGTGGTACGCAGTATTTT
CASSIFGGTQYF
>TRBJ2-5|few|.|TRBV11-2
TGTGCCAGCAGCTTTTTGGGGCCCCAAGAGACCCAGTACTTC
CASSFLGPQETQYF
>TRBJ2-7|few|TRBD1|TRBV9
TGTGCCAGCAGCCCCGAGGGTAGGGGACAGGGGGCCTACGAGCAGTACTTC
CASSPEGRGQGAYEQYF
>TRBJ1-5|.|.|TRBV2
TGTGCCAGCAGTGAACTGAGTAGCAATCAGCCCCAGCATTTT
CASSELSSNQPQHF
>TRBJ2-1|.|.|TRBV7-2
TGTGCCAGCGGTCCCCTGGGGCATGAGCAGTTCTTC
CASGPLGHEQFF